A selection of T cell receptor beta chains follows, all from one sample in a study of blood T cell repertoires in COVID-19. Generated by immunoSEQ multiplex PCR, the TCRdb table keeps only in-frame clones and is missing some. This table has approximately 210,000 clones, roughly 88% appearing once. Source material: PBMCs or T cells enriched from blood (not recorded which). The receptors here all came from a woman in her forties or fifties with acute COVID-19. Both conserved end residues are trimmed from each CDR3. A D gene is named only where the DNA matches it firmly. Only part of the rows carry a size: once, few, many, or a class if the clone is expanded.

d_gene,v_gene,abundance,j_gene,CDR3aa
-,TRBV6-5,-,TRBJ1-2,ASSYSERAGGYT
-,TRBV18,-,TRBJ1-4,ASSPAAGEKLF
-,TRBV13,-,TRBJ2-1,ASSDSVSSYNEQF
TRBD2,TRBV5-6,-,TRBJ2-3,ASSSIMTSGTDTQY
TRBD1,TRBV28,-,TRBJ2-7,ASRQDRVREQY
TRBD2,TRBV14,-,TRBJ2-7,ASSLGLAELYEQY
-,TRBV12-3/TRBV12-4,-,TRBJ1-2,ASSYTGAYGYT
-,TRBV28,-,TRBJ1-2,ASSLRLSYGYT
-,TRBV11-3,once,TRBJ2-2,ASSGAENTGELF
-,TRBV18,-,TRBJ1-2,ASSPPSLGGYGYT
-,TRBV30,few,TRBJ2-3,AWSGAGLDTQY
-,TRBV28,-,TRBJ2-5,ASSLEGFGETQY
TRBD1,TRBV9,-,TRBJ1-2,ASSVLAGTGGGWDYGYT
TRBD2,TRBV7-8,once,TRBJ2-3,ASGVAGVDTQY